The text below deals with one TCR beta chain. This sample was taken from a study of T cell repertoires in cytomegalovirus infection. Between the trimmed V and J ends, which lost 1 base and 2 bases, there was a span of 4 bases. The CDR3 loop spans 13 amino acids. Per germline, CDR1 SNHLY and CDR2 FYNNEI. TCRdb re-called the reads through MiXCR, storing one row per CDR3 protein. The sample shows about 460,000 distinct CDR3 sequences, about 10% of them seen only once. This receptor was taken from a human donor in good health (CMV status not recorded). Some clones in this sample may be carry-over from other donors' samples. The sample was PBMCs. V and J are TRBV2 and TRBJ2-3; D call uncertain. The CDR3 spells CASSEDFTDTQYF. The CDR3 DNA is TGTGCCAGCAGTGAAGACTTCACAGATACGCAGTATTTT.